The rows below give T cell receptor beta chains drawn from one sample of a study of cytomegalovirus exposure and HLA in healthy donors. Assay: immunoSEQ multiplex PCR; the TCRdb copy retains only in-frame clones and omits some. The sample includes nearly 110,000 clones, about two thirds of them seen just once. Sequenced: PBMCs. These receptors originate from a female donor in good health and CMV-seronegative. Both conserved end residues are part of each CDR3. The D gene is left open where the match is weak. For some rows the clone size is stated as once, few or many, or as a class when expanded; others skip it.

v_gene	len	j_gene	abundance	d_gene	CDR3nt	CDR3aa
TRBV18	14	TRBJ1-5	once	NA	TGTGCCAGCTCAGCAGACAGTTCCAATCAGCCCCAGCATTTT	CASSADSSNQPQHF
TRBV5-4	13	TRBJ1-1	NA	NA	TGTGCCAGCAGCCATGAGTGGAGCACTGAAGCTTTCTTT	CASSHEWSTEAFF
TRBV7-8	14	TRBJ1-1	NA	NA	TGTGCCAGCAGCGCAGGGTATTCGAACACTGAAGCTTTCTTT	CASSAGYSNTEAFF
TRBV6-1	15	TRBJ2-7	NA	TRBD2	TGTGCCAGCAGTGAAGGGGCGGGGGGCTCCTACGAGCAGTACTTC	CASSEGAGGSYEQYF
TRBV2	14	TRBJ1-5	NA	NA	TGTGCCAGCAGTGAATCGGATTGGTCAGGGGCCCAGCATTTT	CASSESDWSGAQHF
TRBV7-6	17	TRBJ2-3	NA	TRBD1	TGTGCCAGCAGCTCCAAAGTCCGGGACAGGGGAGCAGATACGCAGTATTTT	CASSSKVRDRGADTQYF
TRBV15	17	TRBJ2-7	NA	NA	TGTGCCACCAGCAGCGGGGAAGGCGGCCGGCAGTCCCACGAGCAGTACTTC	CATSSGEGGRQSHEQYF
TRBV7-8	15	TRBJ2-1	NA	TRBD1	TGTGCCAGCAGCTGGCCGGACAGGGGGCTCAATGAGCAGTTCTTC	CASSWPDRGLNEQFF
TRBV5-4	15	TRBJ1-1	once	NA	TGTGCCAGCAGCTTGGCCGGCAGGGGTTTAACGGAAGCTTTCTTT	CASSLAGRGLTEAFF
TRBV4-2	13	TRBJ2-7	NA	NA	TGTGCCAGCAGCCAAGATGGGAGTTACGAGCAGTACTTC	CASSQDGSYEQYF
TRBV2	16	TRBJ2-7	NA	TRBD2	TGTGCCAGCAGTGTTGGTAGCGGGAGTCTCGCCTACGAGCAGTACTTC	CASSVGSGSLAYEQYF
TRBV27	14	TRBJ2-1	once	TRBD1	TGTGCCAGCCGTCTCGGGACAGTGATCAATGAGCAGTTCTTC	CASRLGTVINEQFF
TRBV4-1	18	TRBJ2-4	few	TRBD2	TGCGCCAGCAGCCAAGATTTTCATCCGGCGGGAGAGGAAAACATTCAGTACTTC	CASSQDFHPAGEENIQYF
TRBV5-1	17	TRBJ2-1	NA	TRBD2	TGCGCCAGCAGCGGAACGGGAGGACGCCTTACCGGGAATGAGCAGTTCTTC	CASSGTGGRLTGNEQFF
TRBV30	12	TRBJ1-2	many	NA	TGTGCCTGGAGCAGACAGGAGGATGGCTACACCTTC	CAWSRQEDGYTF
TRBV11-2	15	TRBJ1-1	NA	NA	TGTGCCAGCAGCTTAGATCACGGGGGGGACACTGAAGCTTTCTTT	CASSLDHGGDTEAFF
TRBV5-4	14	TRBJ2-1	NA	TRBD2	TGTGCCAGCAGCTTGCCGGGAGGCTCAAATGAGCAGTTCTTC	CASSLPGGSNEQFF
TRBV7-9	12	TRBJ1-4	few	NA	TGTGCCAGCAGCTCGTCTAATGAAAAACTGTTTTTT	CASSSSNEKLFF
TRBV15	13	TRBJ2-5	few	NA	TGTGCCACCAGCAGAGATCTTCAAGAGACCCAGTACTTC	CATSRDLQETQYF
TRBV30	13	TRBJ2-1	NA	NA	TGTGCCTTCACGACAGGAGGAGGCAATGAGCAGTTCTTC	CAFTTGGGNEQFF
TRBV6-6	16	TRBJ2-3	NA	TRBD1	TGTGCCAGCAAGGGGGGACAGGGCGGAAGCACAGATACGCAGTATTTT	CASKGGQGGSTDTQYF
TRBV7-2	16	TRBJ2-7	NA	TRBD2	TGTGCCAGCAGCTTTCCGACGGGAGGCGGATTGGGCGAGCAGTACTTC	CASSFPTGGGLGEQYF
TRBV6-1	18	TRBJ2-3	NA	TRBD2	TGTGCCAGCAGTGAAGCCCTTCTTAGCGGGGGTATCACAGATACGCAGTATTTT	CASSEALLSGGITDTQYF
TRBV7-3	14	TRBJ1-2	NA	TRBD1	TGTGCCAGCAGCTTACGGGGCGGACAGGGGGGCTACACCTTC	CASSLRGGQGGYTF
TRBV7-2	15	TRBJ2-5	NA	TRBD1	TGTGCCAGCAGCTTAGGGGGCAGGGGGCAAGAGACCCAGTACTTC	CASSLGGRGQETQYF
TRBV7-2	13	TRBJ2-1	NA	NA	TGTGCCAGCAGCCCCAGGACAATCAATGAGCAGTTCTTC	CASSPRTINEQFF
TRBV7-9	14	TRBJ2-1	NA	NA	TGTGCCAGCAGCTTATCCCTATCAGGGGATGAGCAGTTCTTC	CASSLSLSGDEQFF
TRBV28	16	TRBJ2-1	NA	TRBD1	TGTGCCAGCAGTACCTCGACAGGGTGGTCCTACAATGAGCAGTTCTTC	CASSTSTGWSYNEQFF
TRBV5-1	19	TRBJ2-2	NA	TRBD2	TGCGCCAGCAGCCCATCAGGGGGAGATAGCGGGAGGTACACCGGGGAGCTGTTTTTT	CASSPSGGDSGRYTGELFF
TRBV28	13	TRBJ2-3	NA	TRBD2	TGTGCCAGCAGTCGGGGGGGGACAGATACGCAGTATTTT	CASSRGGTDTQYF
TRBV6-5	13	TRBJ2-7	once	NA	TGTGCCAGCAGTGAAGAGGACTATTACGAGCAGTACTTC	CASSEEDYYEQYF
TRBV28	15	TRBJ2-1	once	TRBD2	TGTGCCAGCAGCCCTAGCGGGAGTGGGTGGAATGAGCAGTTCTTC	CASSPSGSGWNEQFF
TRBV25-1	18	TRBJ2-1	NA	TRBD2	TGTGCCAGCAGTTTCGGGACTAGCGGGACTGTATTCGGCAATGAGCAGTTCTTC	CASSFGTSGTVFGNEQFF
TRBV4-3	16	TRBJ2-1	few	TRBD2	TGCGCCAGCAGCCAAGAGGGTCTAGCGGGAAACAATGAGCAGTTCTTC	CASSQEGLAGNNEQFF
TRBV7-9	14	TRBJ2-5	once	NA	TGTGCCAGCAGCACGCGGAACAACCAAGAGACCCAGTACTTC	CASSTRNNQETQYF
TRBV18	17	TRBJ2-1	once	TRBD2	TGTGCCAGCTCACCAGGGGCGCTAGCGGGTGGAGGCTATGAGCAGTTCTTC	CASSPGALAGGGYEQFF
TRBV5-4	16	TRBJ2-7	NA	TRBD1	TGTGCCAGCAGCGGGGACAGGAACCTTTTCTCCTACGAGCAGTACTTC	CASSGDRNLFSYEQYF
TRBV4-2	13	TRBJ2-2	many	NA	TGTGCCAGCAGCCAAGGGGATAGGGGAGAGCTGTTTTTT	CASSQGDRGELFF
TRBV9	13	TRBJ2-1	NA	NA	TGTGCCAGCAGCGTCGGTCCCTACAATGAGCAGTTCTTC	CASSVGPYNEQFF
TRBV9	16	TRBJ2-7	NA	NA	TGTGCCAGCAGCGTAGGGCCTCGGACGGGGATCTACGAGCAGTACTTC	CASSVGPRTGIYEQYF
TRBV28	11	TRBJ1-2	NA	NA	TGTGCCAGCAGTCTGAACTATGGCTACACCTTC	CASSLNYGYTF